This T cell receptor beta chain was sequenced in a study of beta chain features in type 1 diabetes. Overall study results and limits: For type 1 diabetes patients, VDJ junctions showed fewer insertions and more deletions. Compared to healthy donors, patients appeared to have naive, central memory and Treg TCRB repertoires that were more alike.

What was sequenced were expressed TCRB transcripts, since all of the isolated RNA had been reverse transcribed. The average read count of naive, central memory and regulatory T cell samples was several million. Clones were sequenced by immunoSEQ multiplex PCR, and TCRdb holds only the in-frame ones, with some missing. The sample has just over 150,000 clones, 11% seen once. V trimming: 4 bases; J trimming: 5 bases; junction bases outside the gene matches: 1. Germline V CDR1 and CDR2: LGHNA, YSLEER. The CDR3 length is 13 residues. This clone appeared a few times. What it binds is not known. This sequence was found in a man younger than 35 in good health. Specimen: central memory CD4+ T cells from blood. The chain joins TRBV4-3 to TRBJ2-5; 10 nucleotides line up with TRBD1. Here the CDR3 reads CASSLDRGETQYF. For the CDR3, the DNA is TGCGCCAGCAGCCTGGACAGGGGGGAGACCCAGTACTTC.